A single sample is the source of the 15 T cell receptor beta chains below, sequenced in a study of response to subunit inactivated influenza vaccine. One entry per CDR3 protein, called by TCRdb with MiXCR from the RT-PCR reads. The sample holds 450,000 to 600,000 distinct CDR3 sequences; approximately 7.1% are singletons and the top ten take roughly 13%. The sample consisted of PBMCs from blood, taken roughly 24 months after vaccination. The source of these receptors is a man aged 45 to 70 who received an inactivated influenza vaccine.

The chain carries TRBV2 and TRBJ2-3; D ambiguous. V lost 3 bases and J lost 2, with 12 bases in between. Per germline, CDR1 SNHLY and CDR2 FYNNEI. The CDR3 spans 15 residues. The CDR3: CASSDSGPNTDTQYF. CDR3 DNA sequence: TGTGCCAGCAGTGATTCGGGTCCCAACACAGATACGCAGTATTTT.

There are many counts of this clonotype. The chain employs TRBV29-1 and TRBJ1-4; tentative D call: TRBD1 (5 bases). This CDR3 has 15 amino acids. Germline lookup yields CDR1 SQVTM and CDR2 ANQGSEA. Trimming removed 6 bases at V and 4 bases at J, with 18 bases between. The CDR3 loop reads CSVLGGRLGNEKLFF. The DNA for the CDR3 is TGCAGCGTCCTCGGGGGTCGGTTGGGTAATGAAAAACTGTTTTTT. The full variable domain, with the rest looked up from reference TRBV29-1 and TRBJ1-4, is SAVISQKPSRDICQRGTSLTIQCQVDSQVTMMFWYRQQPGQSLTLIATANQGSEATYESGFVIDKFPISRPNLTFSTLTVSNMSPEDSSIYLCSVLGGRLGNEKLFFGSGTQLSVL.

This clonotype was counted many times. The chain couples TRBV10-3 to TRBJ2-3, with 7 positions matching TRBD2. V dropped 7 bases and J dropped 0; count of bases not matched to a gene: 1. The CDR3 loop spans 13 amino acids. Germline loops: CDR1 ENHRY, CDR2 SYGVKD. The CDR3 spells CAITGGSTDTQYF. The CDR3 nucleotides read TGTGCCATCACGGGGGGTAGCACAGATACGCAGTATTTT.

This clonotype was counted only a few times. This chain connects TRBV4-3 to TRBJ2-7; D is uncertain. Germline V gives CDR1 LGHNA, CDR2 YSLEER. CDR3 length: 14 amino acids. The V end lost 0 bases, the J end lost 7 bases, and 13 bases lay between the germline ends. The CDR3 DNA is TGCGCCAGCAGCCAAGAGCTCCAGTCTTGGGAGCAGTACTTC. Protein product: CASSQELQSWEQYF.

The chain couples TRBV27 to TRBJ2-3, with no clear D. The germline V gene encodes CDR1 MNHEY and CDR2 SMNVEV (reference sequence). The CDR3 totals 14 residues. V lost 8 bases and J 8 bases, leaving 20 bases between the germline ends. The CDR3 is CASAPTLGPPTQYF. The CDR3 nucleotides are TGTGCCAGCGCGCCCACCCTTGGACCCCCTACGCAGTATTTT.

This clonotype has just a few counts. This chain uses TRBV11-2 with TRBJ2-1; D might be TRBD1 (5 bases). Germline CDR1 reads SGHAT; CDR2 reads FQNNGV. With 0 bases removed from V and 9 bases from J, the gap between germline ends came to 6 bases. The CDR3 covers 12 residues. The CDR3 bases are TGTGCCAGCAGCTTAGATACAGGTGAGCAGTTCTTC. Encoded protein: CASSLDTGEQFF. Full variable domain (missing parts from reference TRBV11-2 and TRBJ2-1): EAGVAQSPRYKIIEKRQSVAFWCNPISGHATLYWYQQILGQGPKLLIQFQNNGVVDDSQLPKDRFSAERLKGVDSTLKIQPAKLEDSAVYLCASSLDTGEQFFGPGTRLTVL.

CDR3 sequence reads: CASSLGRRGGSPLHF. The DNA of the CDR3 is TGTGCCAGCAGCTTAGGGCGCAGGGGAGGTTCACCCCTCCACTTT. The genes are TRBV7-2 and TRBJ1-6, with D perhaps TRBD1 (6 bases). The CDR3 consists of 15 residues. The germline V gene encodes CDR1 SGHTA and CDR2 FQGNSA. The germline V and J ends were trimmed by 1 base and 9 bases, with 13 bases remaining between them.

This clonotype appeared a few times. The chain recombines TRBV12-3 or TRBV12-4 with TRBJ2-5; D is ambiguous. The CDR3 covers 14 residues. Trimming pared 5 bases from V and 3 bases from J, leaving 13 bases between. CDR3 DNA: TGTGCCAGCAGTAGGCGCTTGGCAAAAGAGACCCAGTACTTC. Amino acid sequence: CASSRRLAKETQYF.

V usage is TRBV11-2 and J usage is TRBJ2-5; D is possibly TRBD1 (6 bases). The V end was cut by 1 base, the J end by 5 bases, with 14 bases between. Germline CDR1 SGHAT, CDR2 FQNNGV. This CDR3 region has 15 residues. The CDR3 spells CASSLVGTLWETQYF. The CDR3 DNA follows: TGTGCCAGCAGCTTAGTTGGGACACTATGGGAGACCCAGTACTTC. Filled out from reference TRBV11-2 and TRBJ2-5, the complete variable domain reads EAGVAQSPRYKIIEKRQSVAFWCNPISGHATLYWYQQILGQGPKLLIQFQNNGVVDDSQLPKDRFSAERLKGVDSTLKIQPAKLEDSAVYLCASSLVGTLWETQYFGPGTRLLVL.

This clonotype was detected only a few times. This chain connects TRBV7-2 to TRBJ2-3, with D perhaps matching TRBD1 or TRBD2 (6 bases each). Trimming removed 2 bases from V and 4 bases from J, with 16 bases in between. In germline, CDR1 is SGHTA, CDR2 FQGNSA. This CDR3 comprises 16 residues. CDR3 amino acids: CASSLYVGGGPDTQYF. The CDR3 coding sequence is TGTGCCAGCAGCTTATATGTCGGGGGCGGCCCAGATACGCAGTATTTT.

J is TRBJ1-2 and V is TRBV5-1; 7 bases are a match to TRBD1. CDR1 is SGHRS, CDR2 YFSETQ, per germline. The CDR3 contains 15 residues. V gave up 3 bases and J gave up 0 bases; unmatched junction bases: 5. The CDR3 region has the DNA TGCGCCAGCAGCTCACGGACAGGAGCTAACTATGGCTACACCTTC. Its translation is CASSSRTGANYGYTF.

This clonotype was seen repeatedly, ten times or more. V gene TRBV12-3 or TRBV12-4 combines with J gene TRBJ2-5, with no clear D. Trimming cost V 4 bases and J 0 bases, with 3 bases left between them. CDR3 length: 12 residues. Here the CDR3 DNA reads TGTGCCAGCAGTTGGAACCAAGAGACCCAGTACTTC. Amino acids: CASSWNQETQYF.

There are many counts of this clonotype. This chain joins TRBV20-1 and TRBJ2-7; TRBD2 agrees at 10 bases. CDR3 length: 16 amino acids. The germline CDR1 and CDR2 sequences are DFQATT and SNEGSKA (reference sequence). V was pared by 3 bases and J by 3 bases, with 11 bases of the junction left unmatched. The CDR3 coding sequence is TGCAGTGCTAGTCCCCTTACTAGCGGGACCGTCTACGAGCAGTACTTC. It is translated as CSASPLTSGTVYEQYF.

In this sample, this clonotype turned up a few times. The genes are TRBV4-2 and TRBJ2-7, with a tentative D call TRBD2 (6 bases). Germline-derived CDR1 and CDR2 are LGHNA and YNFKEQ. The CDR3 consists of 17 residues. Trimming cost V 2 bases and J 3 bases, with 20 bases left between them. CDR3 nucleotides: TGTGCCAGCAGCCAATACCTCGGGGACTCCCTTCTCTACGAGCAGTACTTC. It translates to CASSQYLGDSLLYEQYF.

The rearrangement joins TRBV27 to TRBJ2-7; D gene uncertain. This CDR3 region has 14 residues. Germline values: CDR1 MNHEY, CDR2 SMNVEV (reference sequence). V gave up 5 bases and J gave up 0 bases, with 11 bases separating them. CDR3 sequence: CASSLLPSSYEQYF. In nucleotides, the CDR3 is TGTGCCAGCAGTCTTCTTCCGAGCTCCTACGAGCAGTACTTC.